This T cell receptor beta chain is drawn from a study of blood T cell repertoires in COVID-19 (dated by TCRdb to about 2020). About the full investigation: Samples from collaborators originated in the United States, Italy and Spain and spanned both the acute and convalescent phases of COVID-19. The repertoires were released in a freely available public database intended as a resource for research on the immune response to SARS-CoV-2. Subjects who had been exposed to COVID-19, were actively infected with it, or had recovered from it provided the deeply sampled blood TCRbeta repertoires that made up the dataset. HLA class I and class II types, where available, came from metadata supplied by the sample provider rather than from assay-based typing. The samples were drawn from two sources: the first 160 participants of the ongoing ImmuneRACE study, and 1,000 to 1,500 subjects contributed by 6 global collaborators. A de-identified subject ID, COVID-19 status, age in years and sex were almost always included in the sample metadata. The prospective study material was composed of cDNA or gDNA derived from T cells, B-cell-depleted T cells, or PBMCs. What the research found in general, with its limitations: Clinical and demographic metadata were provided uncurated, with the amount varying by source and participant.

Based on the germline V gene, the CDR1 and CDR2 sequences are KGHSH and LQKENI. The trim is 2 bases for V and 3 bases for J, with a gap of 10 bases between the germline ends. There are 14 amino acids in the CDR3, from cysteine to phenylalanine inclusive. Here the CDR3 DNA is all that survives: 42 bases in frame from base 1. TCRbeta CDR3 regions were amplified from genomic DNA by means of the immunoSEQ Assay, a bias-controlled multiplex PCR. The paper's processing steps were these. Within the assay, amplification of reference gene primers was used to estimate how many nucleated cells each sample contained. Sequence reads were collapsed and filtered to measure the absolute abundance of every unique TCRbeta CDR3 rearrangement. Productive Simpson clonality was computed per sample as the square root of Simpson's diversity index over productive rearrangements. TCRdb re-hosts the immuneACCESS table, in-frame sequences only. Its copies lack some clones; in the studies checked, an unresolved V gene accounts for under half of them, and the cause for the rest is not known. V, J and clone size reflect that table, while D and trimming were determined from the DNA. Recorded for this sample are over 150,000 clones; less than 90% of them occurred a single time. The ten largest clones represent around 20% of the sample.

The collaborating institutions used their own protocols to collect whole blood in K2EDTA tubes. For TCRbeta analysis, collaborators shipped samples as frozen whole blood, isolated PBMCs, or DNA extracted from either of those sample types. On this clone: It has no known antigen specificity. Base quality data are lacking; no much larger clone is found one base away.

The sample taken for sequencing was peripheral blood. The chain joins TRBV18 to TRBJ1-1; no D gene can be assigned with confidence. The sequence was obtained from a man between 65 and 85 years old with active or convalescent COVID-19. The nucleotides read TGTGCCAGCTCACCAGATAGAACCTACACTGAAGCTTTCTTT. The encoded protein is CASSPDRTYTEAFF.